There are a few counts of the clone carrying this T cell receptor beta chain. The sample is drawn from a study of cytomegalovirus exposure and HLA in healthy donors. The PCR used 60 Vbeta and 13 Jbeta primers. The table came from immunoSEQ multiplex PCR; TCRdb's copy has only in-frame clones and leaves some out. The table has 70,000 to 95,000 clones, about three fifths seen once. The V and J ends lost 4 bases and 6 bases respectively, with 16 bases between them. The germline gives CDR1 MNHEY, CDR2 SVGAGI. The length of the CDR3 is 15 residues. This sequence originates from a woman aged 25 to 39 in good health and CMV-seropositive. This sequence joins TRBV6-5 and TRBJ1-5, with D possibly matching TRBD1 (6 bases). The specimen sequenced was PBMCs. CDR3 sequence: CASSSLGGGTQPQHF. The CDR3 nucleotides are TGTGCCAGCAGTTCCCTAGGGGGAGGGACTCAGCCCCAGCATTTT.